This TCR beta chain was identified during a study of blood T cell repertoires in COVID-19. Study-wide context: Some COVID-19 samples were acute and others convalescent; all came from the United States, Italy and Spain. T cells, B-cell-depleted T cells, or PBMCs provided the cDNA or gDNA that served as material.

As processed by the authors: Amplification of reference gene primers was used by the study to estimate nucleated cell counts. Only in-frame clones appear in the TCRdb table, and some are missing; sequencing was by immunoSEQ multiplex PCR. V, J and clone size derive from that table, while D and trimming were established from the DNA sequence. The sample lists 160,000 or so clones, 80% to 90% occurring once. The age range of participants was roughly 18 to 90 years, with residence in about two dozen US areas. Trimming took off 5 bases at V and 7 bases at J, with 12 bases between the two ends. This CDR3 is built from 14 residues. Germline V lookup: CDR1 MDHEN, CDR2 SYDVKM.

This receptor was identified in a man between 45 and 60 years old who had recovered from COVID-19. V gene TRBV28 combines with J gene TRBJ1-6; D unclear. Material for sequencing was PBMCs or T cells enriched from blood (not recorded which). CDR3 bases: TGTGCCAGCAGTCGCCGAGGTGGGAATTCACCCCTCCACTTT. This codes for CASSRRGGNSPLHF.